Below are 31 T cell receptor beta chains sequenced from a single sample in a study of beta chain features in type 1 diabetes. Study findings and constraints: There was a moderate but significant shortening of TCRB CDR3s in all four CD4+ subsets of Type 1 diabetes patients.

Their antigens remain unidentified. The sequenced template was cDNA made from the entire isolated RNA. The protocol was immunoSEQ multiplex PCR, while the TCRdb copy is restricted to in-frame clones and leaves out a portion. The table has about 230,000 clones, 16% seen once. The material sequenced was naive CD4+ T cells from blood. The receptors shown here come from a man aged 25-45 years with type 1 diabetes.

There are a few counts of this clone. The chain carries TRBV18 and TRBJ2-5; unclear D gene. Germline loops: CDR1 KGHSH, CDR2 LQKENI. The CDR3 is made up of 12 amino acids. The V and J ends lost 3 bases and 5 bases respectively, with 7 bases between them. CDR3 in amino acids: CASSPPSETQYF. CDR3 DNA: TGTGCCAGCTCACCGCCCTCGGAGACCCAGTACTTC.

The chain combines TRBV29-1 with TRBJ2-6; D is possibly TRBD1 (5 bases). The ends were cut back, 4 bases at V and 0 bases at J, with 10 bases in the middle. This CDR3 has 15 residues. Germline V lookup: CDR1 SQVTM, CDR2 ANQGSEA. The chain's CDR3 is CSVVGPHSGANVLTF. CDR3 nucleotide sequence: TGCAGCGTTGTGGGGCCCCACTCTGGGGCCAACGTCCTGACTTTC. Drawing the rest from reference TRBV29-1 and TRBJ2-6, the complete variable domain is SAVISQKPSRDICQRGTSLTIQCQVDSQVTMMFWYRQQPGQSLTLIATANQGSEATYESGFVIDKFPISRPNLTFSTLTVSNMSPEDSSIYLCSVVGPHSGANVLTFGAGSRLTVL.

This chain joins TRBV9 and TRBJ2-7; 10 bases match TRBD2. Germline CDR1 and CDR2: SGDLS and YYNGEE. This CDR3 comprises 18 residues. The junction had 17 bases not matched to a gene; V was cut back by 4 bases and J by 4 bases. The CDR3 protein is CASSPFSVAGGTIYEQYF. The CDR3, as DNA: TGTGCCAGCAGCCCCTTTTCTGTAGCGGGAGGAACCATATACGAGCAGTACTTC.

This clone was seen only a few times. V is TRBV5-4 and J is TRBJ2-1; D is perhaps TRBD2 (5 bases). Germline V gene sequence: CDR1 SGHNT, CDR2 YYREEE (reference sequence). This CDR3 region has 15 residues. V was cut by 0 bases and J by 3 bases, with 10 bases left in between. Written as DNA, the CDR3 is TGTGCCAGCAGCTTGGCCATTACTAGCTACAATGAGCAGTTCTTC. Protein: CASSLAITSYNEQFF.

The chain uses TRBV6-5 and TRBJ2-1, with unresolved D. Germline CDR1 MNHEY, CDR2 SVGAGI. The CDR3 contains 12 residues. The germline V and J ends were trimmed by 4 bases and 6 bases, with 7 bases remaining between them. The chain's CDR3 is CASSSTTNEQFF. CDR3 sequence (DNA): TGTGCCAGCAGTTCTACTACCAATGAGCAGTTCTTC.

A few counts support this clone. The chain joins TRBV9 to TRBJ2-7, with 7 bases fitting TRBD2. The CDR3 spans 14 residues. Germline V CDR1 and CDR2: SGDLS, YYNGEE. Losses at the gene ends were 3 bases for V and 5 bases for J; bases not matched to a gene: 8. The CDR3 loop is CASSGTSSGHEQYF. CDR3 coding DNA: TGTGCCAGCAGCGGGACTAGTAGCGGCCACGAGCAGTACTTC.

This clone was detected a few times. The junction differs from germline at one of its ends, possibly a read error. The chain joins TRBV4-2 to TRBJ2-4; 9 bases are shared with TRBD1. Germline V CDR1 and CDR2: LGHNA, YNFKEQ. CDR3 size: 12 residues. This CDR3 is CASSHTGQGLDF. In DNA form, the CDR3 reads TGTGCCAGCAGCCACACGGGACAGGGACTCGACTTC.

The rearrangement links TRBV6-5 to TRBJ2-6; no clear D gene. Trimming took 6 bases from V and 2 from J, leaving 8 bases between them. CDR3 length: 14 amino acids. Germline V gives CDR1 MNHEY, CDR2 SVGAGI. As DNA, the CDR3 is TGTGCCAGCAGGCCCGCCCCTGGGGCCAACGTCCTGACTTTC. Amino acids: CASRPAPGANVLTF.

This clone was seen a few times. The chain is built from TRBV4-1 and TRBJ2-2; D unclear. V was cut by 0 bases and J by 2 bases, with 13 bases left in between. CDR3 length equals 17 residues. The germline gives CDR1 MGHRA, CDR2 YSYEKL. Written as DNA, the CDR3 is TGCGCCAGCAGCCAAGATAGAGGTACACTTAACACCGGGGAGCTGTTTTTT. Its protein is CASSQDRGTLNTGELFF.

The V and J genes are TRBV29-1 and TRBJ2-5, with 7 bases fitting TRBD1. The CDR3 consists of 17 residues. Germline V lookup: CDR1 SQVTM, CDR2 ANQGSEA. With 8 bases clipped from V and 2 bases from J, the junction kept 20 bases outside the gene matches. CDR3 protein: CSPSLGTALRVQETQYF. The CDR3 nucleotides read TGCAGCCCGTCGCTGGGGACAGCCTTGAGGGTTCAAGAGACCCAGTACTTC.

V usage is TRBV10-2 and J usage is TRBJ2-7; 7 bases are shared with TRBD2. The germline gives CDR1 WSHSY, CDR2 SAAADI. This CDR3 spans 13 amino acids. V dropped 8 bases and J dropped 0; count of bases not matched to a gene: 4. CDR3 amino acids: CASRRDYSYEQYF. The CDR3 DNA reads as TGCGCCAGCCGGCGGGACTACTCCTACGAGCAGTACTTC.

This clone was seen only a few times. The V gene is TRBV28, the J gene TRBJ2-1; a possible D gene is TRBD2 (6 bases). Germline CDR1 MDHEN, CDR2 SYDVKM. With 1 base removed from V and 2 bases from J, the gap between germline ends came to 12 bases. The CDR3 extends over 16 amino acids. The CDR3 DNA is TGTGCCAGCAGTTTATCAGGGAGGATCGCCTACAATGAGCAGTTCTTC. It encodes CASSLSGRIAYNEQFF. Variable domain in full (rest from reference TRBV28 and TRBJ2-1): DVKVTQSSRYLVKRTGEKVFLECVQDMDHENMFWYRQDPGLGLRLIYFSYDVKMKEKGDIPEGYSVSREKKERFSLILESASTNQTSMYLCASSLSGRIAYNEQFFGPGTRLTVL.

Here the CDR3 reads CAIRSDPNEQFF. The DNA of the CDR3 is TGTGCCATCAGGTCGGACCCCAACGAGCAGTTCTTC. This rearrangement joins TRBV10-3 to TRBJ2-1; D call uncertain. Trimming pared 6 bases from V and 10 bases from J, leaving 13 bases between. The CDR3 extends over 12 amino acids. The germline V gene encodes CDR1 ENHRY and CDR2 SYGVKD.

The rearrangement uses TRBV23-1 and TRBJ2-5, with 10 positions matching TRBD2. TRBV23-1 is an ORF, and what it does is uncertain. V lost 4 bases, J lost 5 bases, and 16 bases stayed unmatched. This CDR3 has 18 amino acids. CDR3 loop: CASSLPPRKREGRETQYF. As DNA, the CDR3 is TGCGCCAGCAGTCTACCTCCTCGGAAGCGGGAGGGCCGCGAGACCCAGTACTTC.

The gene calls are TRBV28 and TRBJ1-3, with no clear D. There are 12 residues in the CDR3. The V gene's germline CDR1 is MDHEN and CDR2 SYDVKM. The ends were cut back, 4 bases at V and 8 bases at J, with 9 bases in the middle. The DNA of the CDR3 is TGTGCCAGCAGTTCTCCAAGGGACACCATATATTTT. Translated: CASSSPRDTIYF.

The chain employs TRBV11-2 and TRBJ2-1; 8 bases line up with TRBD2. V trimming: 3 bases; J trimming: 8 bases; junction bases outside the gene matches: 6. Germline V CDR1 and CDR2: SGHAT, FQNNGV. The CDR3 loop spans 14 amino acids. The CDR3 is CASSFLRTSYEQFF. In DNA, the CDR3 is TGTGCCAGCAGCTTCCTAAGGACTAGCTATGAGCAGTTCTTC.

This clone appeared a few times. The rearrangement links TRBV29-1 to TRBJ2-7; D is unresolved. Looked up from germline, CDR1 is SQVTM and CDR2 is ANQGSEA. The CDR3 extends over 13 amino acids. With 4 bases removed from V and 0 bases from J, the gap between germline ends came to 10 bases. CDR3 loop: CSVVTDLSYEQYF. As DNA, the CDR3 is TGCAGCGTTGTGACCGACCTCTCCTACGAGCAGTACTTC.

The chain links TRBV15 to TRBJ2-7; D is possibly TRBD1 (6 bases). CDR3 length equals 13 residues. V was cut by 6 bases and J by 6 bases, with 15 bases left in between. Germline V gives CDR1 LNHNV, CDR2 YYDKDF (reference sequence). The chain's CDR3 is CATRTEGVREQYF. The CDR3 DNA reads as TGTGCCACCAGGACCGAGGGGGTCCGCGAGCAGTACTTC.

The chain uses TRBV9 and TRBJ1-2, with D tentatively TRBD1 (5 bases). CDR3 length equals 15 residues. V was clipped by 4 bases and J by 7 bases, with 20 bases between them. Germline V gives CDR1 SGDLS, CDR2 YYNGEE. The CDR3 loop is CASSPRQSLRSGYTF. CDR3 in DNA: TGTGCCAGCAGCCCCCGACAGAGCCTTAGGAGTGGCTACACCTTC.

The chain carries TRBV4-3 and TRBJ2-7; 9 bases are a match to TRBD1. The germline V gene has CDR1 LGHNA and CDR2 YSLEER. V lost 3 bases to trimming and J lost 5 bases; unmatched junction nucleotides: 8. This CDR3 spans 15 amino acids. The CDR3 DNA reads TGCGCCAGCAGCCACCCCGGGACAGGGAAAGACGAGCAGTACTTC. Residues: CASSHPGTGKDEQYF.

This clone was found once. The CDR3 region has the DNA TGTGCCAGCAGCTTGGCCTCGGCAGGGGGCACAAAGCAGTACTTC. Translated, it gives CASSLASAGGTKQYF. This chain links TRBV5-6 with TRBJ2-7; 8 positions match TRBD1. The CDR3 length is 15 residues. V lost 0 bases to trimming and J lost 8 bases; unmatched junction nucleotides: 10. Looked up from germline, CDR1 is SGHDT and CDR2 is YYEEEE. The variable domain in full, with the rest retrieved from reference TRBV5-6 and TRBJ2-7, is DAGVTQSPTHLIKTRGQQVTLRCSPKSGHDTVSWYQQALGQGPQFIFQYYEEEERQRGNFPDRFSGHQFPNYSSELNVNALLLGDSALYLCASSLASAGGTKQYFGPGTRLTVT.

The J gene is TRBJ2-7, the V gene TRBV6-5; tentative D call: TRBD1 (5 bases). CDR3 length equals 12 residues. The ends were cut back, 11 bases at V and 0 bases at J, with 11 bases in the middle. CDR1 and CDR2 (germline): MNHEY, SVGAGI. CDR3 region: CAAQGSSYEQYF. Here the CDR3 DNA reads TGTGCCGCCCAGGGCAGCTCCTACGAGCAGTACTTC.

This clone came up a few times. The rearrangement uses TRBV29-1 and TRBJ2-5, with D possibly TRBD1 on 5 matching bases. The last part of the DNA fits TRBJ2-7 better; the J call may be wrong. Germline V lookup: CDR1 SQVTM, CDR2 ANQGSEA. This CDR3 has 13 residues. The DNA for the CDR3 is TGCAGCATCTCAGGGATCTTCTCCTACGAGCAGTACTTC. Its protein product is CSISGIFSYEQYF.

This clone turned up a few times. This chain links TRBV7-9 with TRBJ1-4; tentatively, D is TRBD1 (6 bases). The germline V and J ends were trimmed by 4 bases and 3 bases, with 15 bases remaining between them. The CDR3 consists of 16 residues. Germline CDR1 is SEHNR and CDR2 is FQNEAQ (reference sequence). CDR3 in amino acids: CASSSMETGSNEKLFF. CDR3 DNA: TGTGCCAGCAGCTCCATGGAGACAGGATCTAATGAAAAACTGTTTTTT.

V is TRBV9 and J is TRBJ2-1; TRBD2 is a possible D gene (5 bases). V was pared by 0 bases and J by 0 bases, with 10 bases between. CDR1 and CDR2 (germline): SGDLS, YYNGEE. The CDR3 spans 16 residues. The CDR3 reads CASSVGTGNSYNEQFF. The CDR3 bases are TGTGCCAGCAGCGTAGGAACGGGGAACTCCTACAATGAGCAGTTCTTC.

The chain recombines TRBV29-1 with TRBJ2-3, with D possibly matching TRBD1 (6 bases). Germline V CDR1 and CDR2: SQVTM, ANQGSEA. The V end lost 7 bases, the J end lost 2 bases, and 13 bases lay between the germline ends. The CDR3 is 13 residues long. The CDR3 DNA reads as TGCAGCGCCCGGACAGCGGTCACAGATACGCAGTATTTT. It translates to CSARTAVTDTQYF.

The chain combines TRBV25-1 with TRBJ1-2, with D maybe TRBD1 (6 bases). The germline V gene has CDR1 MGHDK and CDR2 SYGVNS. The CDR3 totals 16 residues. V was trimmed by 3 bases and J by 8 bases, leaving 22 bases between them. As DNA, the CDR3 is TGTGCCAGCAGTGATTCCCGGACAGCGGCCGGAAAGGGCTACACCTTC. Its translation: CASSDSRTAAGKGYTF.

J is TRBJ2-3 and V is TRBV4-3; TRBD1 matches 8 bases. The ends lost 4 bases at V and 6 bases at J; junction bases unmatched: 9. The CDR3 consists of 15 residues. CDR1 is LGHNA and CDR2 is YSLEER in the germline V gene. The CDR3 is CASSRGTGPGDTQYF. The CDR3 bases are TGCGCCAGCAGCCGCGGGACAGGCCCAGGGGATACGCAGTATTTT.

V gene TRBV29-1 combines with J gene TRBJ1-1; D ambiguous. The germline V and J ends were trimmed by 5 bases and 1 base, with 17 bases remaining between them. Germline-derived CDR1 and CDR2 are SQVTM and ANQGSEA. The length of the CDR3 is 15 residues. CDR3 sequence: CSVCQFADSNTEAFF. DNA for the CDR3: TGCAGCGTTTGTCAGTTTGCAGACTCGAACACTGAAGCTTTCTTT.

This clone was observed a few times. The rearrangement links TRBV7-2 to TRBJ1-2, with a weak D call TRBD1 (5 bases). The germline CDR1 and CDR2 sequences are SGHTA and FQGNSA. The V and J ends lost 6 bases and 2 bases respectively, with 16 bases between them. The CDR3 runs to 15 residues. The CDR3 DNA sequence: TGTGCCAGCAGACTTAACCCGGGGCGGAACTATGGCTACACCTTC. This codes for CASRLNPGRNYGYTF.

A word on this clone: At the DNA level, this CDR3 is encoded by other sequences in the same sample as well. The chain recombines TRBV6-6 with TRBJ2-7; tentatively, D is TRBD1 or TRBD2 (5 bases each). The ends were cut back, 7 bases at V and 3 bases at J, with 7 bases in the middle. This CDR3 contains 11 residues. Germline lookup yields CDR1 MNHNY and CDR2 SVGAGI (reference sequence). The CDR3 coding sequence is TGTGCCAGCACAGGGAGCTACGAGCAGTACTTC. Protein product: CASTGSYEQYF.